Included here is one T cell receptor beta chain sequence, with context. The CDR3 is made up of 14 amino acids. V lost 2 bases, J lost 5 bases, and 12 bases lay in between. Per the germline V gene, CDR1 is SGHTA and CDR2 is FQGNSA. The data belong to a study of CD8 T cells in Susac syndrome. When the RNA was reverse transcribed, random hexamers were used with an input of 0.5 to 1 ug. One entry per CDR3 protein, called by TCRdb with MiXCR from the immunoSEQ multiplex PCR reads. This table holds about 120,000 distinct CDR3 sequences, around 94% found once. What was sequenced was CD4+ T cells from PBMCs. The receptor comes from a human donor in good health. This chain joins TRBV7-2 and TRBJ2-5; D possibly corresponds to TRBD2 (5 bases). The CDR3 reads CASSLLGERETQYF. CDR3 coding DNA: TGTGCCAGCAGCTTACTCGGGGAACGGGAGACCCAGTACTTC.